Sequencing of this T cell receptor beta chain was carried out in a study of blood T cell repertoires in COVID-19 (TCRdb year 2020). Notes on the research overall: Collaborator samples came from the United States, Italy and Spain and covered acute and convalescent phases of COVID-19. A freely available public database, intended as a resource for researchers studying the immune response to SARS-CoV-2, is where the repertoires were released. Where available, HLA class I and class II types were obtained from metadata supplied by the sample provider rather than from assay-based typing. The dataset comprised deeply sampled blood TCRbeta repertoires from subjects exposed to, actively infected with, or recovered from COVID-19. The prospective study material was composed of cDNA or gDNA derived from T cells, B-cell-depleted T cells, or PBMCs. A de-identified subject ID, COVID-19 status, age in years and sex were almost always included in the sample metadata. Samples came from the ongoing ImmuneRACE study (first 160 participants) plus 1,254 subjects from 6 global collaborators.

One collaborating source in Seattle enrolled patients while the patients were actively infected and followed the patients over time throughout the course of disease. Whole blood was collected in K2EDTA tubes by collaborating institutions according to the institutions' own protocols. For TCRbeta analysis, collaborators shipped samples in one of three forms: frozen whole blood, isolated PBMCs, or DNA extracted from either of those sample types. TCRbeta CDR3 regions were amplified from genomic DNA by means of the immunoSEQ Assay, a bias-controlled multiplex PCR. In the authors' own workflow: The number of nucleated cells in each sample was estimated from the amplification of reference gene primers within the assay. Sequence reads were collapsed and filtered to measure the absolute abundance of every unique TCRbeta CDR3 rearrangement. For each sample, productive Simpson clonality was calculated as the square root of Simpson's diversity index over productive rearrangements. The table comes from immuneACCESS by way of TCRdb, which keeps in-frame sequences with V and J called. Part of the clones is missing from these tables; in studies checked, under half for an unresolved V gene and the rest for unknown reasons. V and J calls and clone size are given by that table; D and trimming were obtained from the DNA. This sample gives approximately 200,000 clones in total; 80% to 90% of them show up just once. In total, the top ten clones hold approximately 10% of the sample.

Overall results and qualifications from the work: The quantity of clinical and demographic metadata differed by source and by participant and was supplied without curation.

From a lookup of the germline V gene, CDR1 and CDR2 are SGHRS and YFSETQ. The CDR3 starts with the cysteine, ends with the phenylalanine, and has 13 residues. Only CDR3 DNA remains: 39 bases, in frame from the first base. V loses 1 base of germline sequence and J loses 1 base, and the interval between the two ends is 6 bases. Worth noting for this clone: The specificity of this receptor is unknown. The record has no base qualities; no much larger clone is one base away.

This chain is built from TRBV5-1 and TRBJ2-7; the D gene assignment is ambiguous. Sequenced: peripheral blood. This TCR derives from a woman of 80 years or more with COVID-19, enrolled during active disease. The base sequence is TGCGCCAGCAGCTTGTTAATGTCCTACGAGCAGTACTTC. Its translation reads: CASSLLMSYEQYF.